These 20 T cell receptor beta chains came from one sample sequenced in a study of beta chain features in type 1 diabetes. Findings of the study overall: In every one of the four CD4+ subsets, TCRB CDR3s were moderately but significantly shorter in Type 1 diabetes patients.

As every portion of the isolated RNA was reverse transcribed, the sequencing read expressed TCRB transcripts. Libraries were prepared by immunoSEQ multiplex PCR; TCRdb keeps only in-frame clonotypes and omits some of them. The sample lists around 650,000 clones, roughly an eighth occurring once. Their cognate antigens are unknown. What was sequenced was naive CD4+ T cells from blood. Source of these receptors: a man aged 25 to 40 with type 1 diabetes.

This clone was seen a few times. The chain recombines TRBV29-1 with TRBJ2-2; D gene uncertain. This CDR3 has 13 residues. The V end was cut by 7 bases, the J end by 0 bases, with 9 bases between. Germline CDR1 reads SQVTM; CDR2 reads ANQGSEA. For the CDR3, the DNA is TGCAGCGCCACGCAGACGAACACCGGGGAGCTGTTTTTT. Translated: CSATQTNTGELFF.

This clone has a handful of counts. V is TRBV27 and J is TRBJ1-5; 7 nucleotides line up with TRBD1. V shed 2 bases and J 0 bases; nucleotides not matched to a gene: 10. CDR1 is MNHEY, CDR2 SMNVEV, per germline (reference sequence). CDR3 length: 18 amino acids. The DNA for the CDR3 is TGTGCCAGCAGTTTAACTAGTAGACAGGGCAATAGCAATCAGCCCCAGCATTTT. Amino acid sequence: CASSLTSRQGNSNQPQHF.

This clone was seen more than once but under ten times. This CDR3 is CASSLTGQARNSPLHF. The CDR3, as DNA: TGTGCCAGCAGCTTGACAGGGCAGGCCCGTAATTCACCCCTCCACTTT. This sequence joins TRBV7-9 and TRBJ1-6, with 7 bases that match TRBD1. CDR1 is SEHNR and CDR2 is FQNEAQ in the germline V gene (reference sequence). Trimming took 3 bases from V and 6 from J; bases not matched to a gene: 8. This CDR3 contains 16 residues.

In this sample, this clone turned up a few times. This sequence joins TRBV7-2 and TRBJ2-1; 9 nucleotides line up with TRBD2. J gave up 1 base and V 3 bases, and 7 bases lay outside the gene matches. In germline, CDR1 is SGHTA, CDR2 FQGNSA. CDR3 length: 17 amino acids. CDR3 sequence reads: CASSFIPSGTSYNEQFF. In nucleotides, the CDR3 is TGTGCCAGCAGCTTCATTCCTAGCGGGACTTCCTACAATGAGCAGTTCTTC.

The rearrangement links TRBV5-4 to TRBJ2-1, with 8 positions matching TRBD2. Trimming cost V 1 base and J 7 bases; bases outside gene matches: 7. Per germline, CDR1 SGHNT and CDR2 YYREEE (reference sequence). The CDR3 covers 15 residues. The CDR3 sequence is CASSLRRGVVNEQFF. In DNA form, the CDR3 reads TGTGCCAGCAGCTTGAGGCGGGGGGTTGTGAATGAGCAGTTCTTC.

V gene TRBV6-5 combines with J gene TRBJ2-5, with D perhaps TRBD2 (5 bases). The CDR3 runs 14 residues. The germline V gene encodes CDR1 MNHEY and CDR2 SVGAGI. Trimming cost V 2 bases and J 3 bases, with 10 bases left between them. CDR3: CASSYQGLEETQYF. In nucleotides, the CDR3 is TGTGCCAGCAGTTACCAAGGACTGGAAGAGACCCAGTACTTC.

There are a few counts of this clone. Other DNA sequences within the sample encode an identical CDR3. V is TRBV9 and J is TRBJ2-1, with D hard to call. The V gene lost 1 base and the J gene lost 0 bases, with 8 bases spanning the gap. The germline V gene has CDR1 SGDLS and CDR2 YYNGEE. The CDR3 loop spans 15 amino acids. CDR3 sequence (DNA): TGTGCCAGCAGCGTATCCGGAAGCTCCTACAATGAGCAGTTCTTC. Its protein product is CASSVSGSSYNEQFF. The whole variable domain, filled in from reference TRBV9 and TRBJ2-1, reads DSGVTQTPKHLITATGQRVTLRCSPRSGDLSVYWYQQSLDQGLQFLIQYYNGEERAKGNILERFSAQQFPDLHSELNLSSLELGDSALYFCASSVSGSSYNEQFFGPGTRLTVL.

This clone has just one count. The CDR3 is CASSLDRGAETQYF. In nucleotides, the CDR3 is TGTGCCAGCAGCTTGGACCGGGGGGCAGAGACCCAGTACTTC. The genes are TRBV5-4 and TRBJ2-5; tentative D call: TRBD2 (7 bases). This CDR3 spans 14 amino acids. Germline lookup yields CDR1 SGHNT and CDR2 YYREEE (reference sequence). The ends were cut back, 0 bases at V and 4 bases at J, with 10 bases in the middle.

The rearrangement links TRBV1 to TRBJ2-3; no DNA check was done on the table's D call, TRBD2. TRBV1 is described as a pseudogene. The CDR3 length is 17 residues. The CDR3 is CTSSQVGLAGGPDTQYF. The CDR3 DNA reads as TGCACCAGCAGCCAAGTCGGACTAGCGGGGGGTCCAGATACGCAGTATTTT.

The sample holds a few counts of this clone. CDR3 DNA sequence: TGTGCCAGCAGCCAAGGAGGGCTAGCGGTCTATGATGAGCAGTTCTTC. This translates into CASSQGGLAVYDEQFF. J is TRBJ2-1 and V is TRBV4-2; 7 positions agree with TRBD2. Germline V lookup: CDR1 LGHNA, CDR2 YNFKEQ. The CDR3 is 16 residues long. The junction had 11 bases not matched to a gene; V was cut back by 1 base and J by 8 bases.

This clone came up a few times. V gene TRBV2 combines with J gene TRBJ1-2; D ambiguous. CDR3 length: 12 residues. The V gene lost 4 bases and the J gene lost 10 bases, with 13 bases spanning the gap. The V gene's germline CDR1 is SNHLY and CDR2 FYNNEI. This CDR3 is CASSAGLPDYTF. The CDR3 DNA reads TGTGCCAGCAGTGCGGGCCTTCCTGACTACACCTTC.

This clone came up a few times. The chain uses TRBV19 and TRBJ1-5, with D hard to call. The CDR3 length is 13 residues. V was cut by 4 bases and J by 4 bases, with 8 bases left in between. The germline gives CDR1 LNHDA, CDR2 SQIVND (reference sequence). The CDR3 region is CASSSLRNQPQHF. Here the CDR3 DNA reads TGTGCCAGTAGTAGTCTACGGAATCAGCCCCAGCATTTT.

V is TRBV27 and J is TRBJ2-4, with unresolved D. The CDR3 totals 18 residues. Germline CDR1 and CDR2: MNHEY and SMNVEV (reference sequence). Trimming shortened V by 6 bases and J by 1 base, and 22 bases separated the two germline ends. CDR3 nucleotides: TGTGCCAGCAGCAATGGGATCAGGTTTCTTGAGGCCAAAAACATTCAGTACTTC. Encoded protein: CASSNGIRFLEAKNIQYF.

This clone came up a few times. This chain joins TRBV10-3 and TRBJ2-2; 7 bases fit TRBD1. Germline trimming cut 10 bases from V and 3 bases from J; bases unmatched to any gene: 8. Germline lookup yields CDR1 ENHRY and CDR2 SYGVKD. The CDR3 has 14 residues. CDR3 sequence: CATFPGQHTGELFF. The CDR3 region has the DNA TGTGCCACATTCCCGGGACAGCACACCGGGGAGCTGTTTTTT.

The chain carries TRBV5-1 and TRBJ2-3; D is ambiguous. The CDR3 sequence is 13 residues long. In germline, CDR1 is SGHRS, CDR2 YFSETQ. V gave up 0 bases and J gave up 2 bases, with 4 bases separating them. The CDR3 DNA is TGCGCCAGCAGCTTGGCCGTCACAGATACGCAGTATTTT. Encoded protein: CASSLAVTDTQYF.

CDR3 amino acids: CASRQGAARGGYTF. CDR3 coding DNA: TGCGCCAGCAGACAGGGGGCGGCGCGGGGGGGCTACACCTTC. The chain uses TRBV23-1 and TRBJ1-2; 9 bases line up with TRBD1. Being an ORF, TRBV23-1 has a function that is uncertain. CDR3 size: 14 residues. Trimming removed 6 bases from V and 8 bases from J; junction bases left unmatched: 10.

The chain uses TRBV10-3 and TRBJ1-6, with TRBD1 matching 7 bases. Unmatched junction bases numbered 7, after V lost 2 bases and J lost 9 bases. Germline values: CDR1 ENHRY, CDR2 SYGVKD. The CDR3 consists of 15 residues. Here the CDR3 reads CAISETTGVGSPLHF. The CDR3 coding sequence is TGTGCCATCAGTGAGACCACAGGGGTAGGTTCACCCCTCCACTTT.

The rearrangement joins TRBV28 to TRBJ2-7; D gene ambiguous. CDR1 is MDHEN, CDR2 SYDVKM, per germline. The CDR3 is 12 residues long. V dropped 7 bases and J dropped 4 bases, with 11 bases sitting between them. The chain's CDR3 is CASTRPGYEQYF. CDR3 DNA: TGTGCCAGCACCCGTCCGGGTTACGAGCAGTACTTC.

This clone was counted only a few times. The chain combines TRBV7-2 with TRBJ2-1, with D uncertain. The CDR3 consists of 15 residues. V dropped 6 bases and J dropped 0 bases, with 12 bases sitting between them. CDR1 is SGHTA and CDR2 is FQGNSA in the germline V gene. This chain's CDR3 is CASRLQSSSYNEQFF. Here the CDR3 DNA reads TGTGCCAGCAGGCTACAGAGTAGCTCCTACAATGAGCAGTTCTTC.

This clone was seen a few times. The chain recombines TRBV7-2 with TRBJ2-5, with TRBD2 identical over 9 bases. Germline V lookup: CDR1 SGHTA, CDR2 FQGNSA. With V trimmed by 1 base and J by 0 bases, 3 bases remained unmatched. CDR3 length equals 16 residues. The chain's CDR3 is CASSLVASGDQETQYF. The CDR3, as DNA: TGTGCCAGCAGCTTAGTGGCTAGCGGGGACCAAGAGACCCAGTACTTC.